What follows are 16 T cell receptor beta chains derived from one specimen sequenced in a study of Graves' ophthalmopathy and Graves' hyperthyroidism. Investigators amplified TCR beta CDR3 regions from RNA transcripts. The authors performed first-round RT-PCR with HTBI primers and then a second-round multiplex PCR. TCRdb independently ran MiXCR on the multiplex PCR reads; one entry per CDR3 protein. The profile covers 900,000 to 1,200,000 distinct CDR3 sequences, with about two fifths appearing a single time and over 8.5% taken by the ten largest. The sequenced material came from peripheral blood or thyroid tissue (not recorded which). The receptors originated from an adult man with Graves' hyperthyroidism.

The gene calls are TRBV6-5 and TRBJ1-1; no definite D call. The CDR3 totals 14 residues. V lost 5 bases and J lost 2, with 12 bases in between. CDR1 MNHEY and CDR2 SVGAGI come from the germline V gene. Here the CDR3 DNA reads TGTGCCAGCAGTGAAAACTACGGTAACACTGAAGCTTTCTTT. As protein: CASSENYGNTEAFF.

This clonotype has a count of ten or more. The chain carries TRBV29-1 and TRBJ1-1, with a weak D call TRBD1 (5 bases). CDR3 length equals 12 residues. V was trimmed by 6 bases and J by 4 bases, leaving 12 bases between them. Germline CDR1 and CDR2: SQVTM and ANQGSEA. CDR3 bases: TGCAGCGTGGGGGTTACGTCCACTGAAGCTTTCTTT. Protein: CSVGVTSTEAFF.

V gene TRBV6-5 combines with J gene TRBJ1-1; unclear D gene. Trimming left V 5 bases short and J 3 bases short, with 10 bases between. Germline loops: CDR1 MNHEY, CDR2 SVGAGI. CDR3 length: 13 amino acids. The CDR3 protein is CASSDDGDTEAFF. DNA for the CDR3: TGTGCCAGCAGTGACGACGGGGACACTGAAGCTTTCTTT.

This clonotype was observed at least ten times. CDR3 in amino acids: CASSLERGGRNQPQHF. CDR3 bases: TGTGCCAGCAGCCTGGAGAGGGGAGGACGGAATCAGCCCCAGCATTTT. V is TRBV7-9 and J is TRBJ1-5; D is perhaps TRBD1 (5 bases). Germline V gene sequence: CDR1 SEHNR, CDR2 FQNEAQ (reference sequence). This CDR3 has 16 residues. Trimming pared 5 bases from V and 4 bases from J, leaving 18 bases between.

Points on this clonotype: A read error may explain this, as a much larger clone is one base away. The V gene is TRBV7-2, the J gene TRBJ1-1; 10 bases line up with TRBD1. This CDR3 has 15 amino acids. CDR1 SGHTA and CDR2 FQGNSA come from the germline V gene. The CDR3 reads CASSTRQGAHTESFF. CDR3 sequence (DNA): TGTGCCAGCAGCACAAGACAGGGGGCGCACACTGAATCTTTCTTT.

Ten or more counts support this clonotype. The J gene is TRBJ2-2, the V gene TRBV7-8, with 7 bases that match TRBD2. Germline CDR1 reads SGHVS; CDR2 reads FQNEAQ. The CDR3 covers 13 residues. The junction had 2 bases not matched to a gene; V was cut back by 1 base and J by 9 bases. The CDR3 sequence: CASSLVTSRELFF. CDR3 sequence (DNA): TGTGCCAGCAGCTTAGTGACTAGCCGGGAGCTGTTTTTT.

This clonotype was observed a single time. The chain employs TRBV7-2 and TRBJ2-7, with 9 bases aligning to TRBD1. The trim removed 8 bases at V and 3 bases at J, leaving 17 bases unmatched. CDR1 is SGHTA and CDR2 is FQGNSA in the germline V gene. The length of the CDR3 is 17 residues. The CDR3, as DNA: TGTGCCAGCTCACCACTGGGACAGGGATTGGAGATCTACGAGCAGTACTTC. Translated, it gives CASSPLGQGLEIYEQYF.

The chain carries TRBV6-2 or TRBV6-3 and TRBJ2-3; D remains ambiguous. Germline CDR1 MNHEY, CDR2 SVGEGT. This CDR3 spans 13 amino acids. The ends were cut back, 2 bases at V and 1 base at J, with 4 bases in the middle. The DNA of the CDR3 is TGTGCCAGCAGTTACGGGGGCACAGATACGCAGTATTTT. The encoded protein is CASSYGGTDTQYF.

This clonotype was observed once. The genes are TRBV7-2 and TRBJ1-2, with 7 bases identical to TRBD1. This CDR3 contains 13 residues. The trim removed 5 bases at V and 10 bases at J, leaving 10 bases unmatched. Germline V gene sequence: CDR1 SGHTA, CDR2 FQGNSA. CDR3 DNA: TGTGCCAGCAGCGCCGACAGGGTCGGCTACTACACCTTC. Its protein product is CASSADRVGYYTF.

The rearrangement links TRBV10-3 to TRBJ2-5; 9 bases are shared with TRBD2. Germline CDR1 and CDR2: ENHRY and SYGVKD. The V gene end was trimmed by 6 bases and the J gene end by 0 bases; junction bases not matched to a gene: 5. This CDR3 has 15 residues. The CDR3 here is CAIRDTSGYQETQYF. The CDR3 DNA sequence: TGTGCCATCAGAGACACTAGCGGGTACCAAGAGACCCAGTACTTC.

The chain carries TRBV4-3 and TRBJ1-1; D is unresolved. Germline lookup yields CDR1 LGHNA and CDR2 YSLEER. The V gene lost 2 bases and the J gene lost 7 bases, with 17 bases spanning the gap. There are 15 residues in the CDR3. CDR3 amino acids: CASSQTLGYRIEAFF. In DNA, the CDR3 is TGCGCCAGCAGCCAAACCCTAGGGTATCGCATTGAAGCTTTCTTT.

The rearrangement uses TRBV28 and TRBJ2-6; D not certain. The CDR3 is 12 amino acids. The germline gives CDR1 MDHEN, CDR2 SYDVKM. Between the trimmed V and J ends, which lost 6 bases and 4 bases, there was a span of 4 bases. DNA of the CDR3: TGTGCCAGCAGACAGGGGGCCAACGTCCTGACTTTC. It translates to CASRQGANVLTF.

This clonotype has at least ten counts. The chain carries TRBV4-3 and TRBJ2-7; D tentatively fits TRBD1 or TRBD2 (6 bases each). V gave up 1 base and J gave up 0 bases, with 10 bases separating them. Looked up from germline, CDR1 is LGHNA and CDR2 is YSLEER. The CDR3 is 15 amino acids. This CDR3 is CASSQVGGSSYEQYF. CDR3 sequence (DNA): TGCGCCAGCAGCCAAGTAGGGGGGAGCTCCTACGAGCAGTACTTC.

This clonotype has only a few counts. The gene calls are TRBV7-8 and TRBJ2-5; D is uncertain. The CDR3 has 14 residues. Trimming took off 7 bases at V and 5 bases at J, with 17 bases between the two ends. CDR1 is SGHVS, CDR2 FQNEAQ, per germline. The DNA for the CDR3 is TGTGCCAGCACACGGGTCTCGAACTGGGAGACCCAGTACTTC. Encoded protein: CASTRVSNWETQYF.

The rearrangement links TRBV25-1 to TRBJ1-2; 8 bases are shared with TRBD1. The CDR3 runs to 14 residues. V lost 5 bases, J lost 8 bases, and 10 bases stayed unmatched. Germline-derived CDR1 and CDR2 are MGHDK and SYGVNS. CDR3 DNA sequence: TGTGCCAGCAGTTTAGCCCGGGACAGGTGGGGCTACACCTTC. The encoded protein is CASSLARDRWGYTF.

Regarding this clonotype: A single base separates this from a much larger clone, so it may be a read error. The gene calls are TRBV20-1 and TRBJ2-7; D might be TRBD2 (6 bases). In germline, CDR1 is DFQATT, CDR2 SNEGSKA (reference sequence). V was pared by 2 bases and J by 3 bases, with 20 bases between. This CDR3 contains 16 residues. CDR3 protein: CSARPLRGRGYYEQYF. The CDR3 region has the DNA TGCAGTGCTAGACCACTTAGGGGACGGGGGTACTACGAGCAGTACTTC.